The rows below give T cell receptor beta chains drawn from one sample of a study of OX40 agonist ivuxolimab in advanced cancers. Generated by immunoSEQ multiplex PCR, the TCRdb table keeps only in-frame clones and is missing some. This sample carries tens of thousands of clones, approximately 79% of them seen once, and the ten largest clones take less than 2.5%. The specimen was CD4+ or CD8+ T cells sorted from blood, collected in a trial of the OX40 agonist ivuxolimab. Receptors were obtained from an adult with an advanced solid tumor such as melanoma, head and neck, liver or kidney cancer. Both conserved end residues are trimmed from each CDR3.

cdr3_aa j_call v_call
ASSQNRDRAHEQY TRBJ2-7 TRBV19
ASSLESGKNTGELF TRBJ2-2 TRBV11-3
ASSTGTSGRKDTQY TRBJ2-3 TRBV7-2
AWSVRVGASYNEQF TRBJ2-1 TRBV30
ASSQTGGNTGELF TRBJ2-2 TRBV9
ASRRRDTGKYGYT TRBJ1-2 TRBV5-6
ASSYGRSGYT TRBJ1-2 TRBV6-5
SARSWETQY TRBJ2-5 TRBV20-1
AIAQGNYGYT TRBJ1-2 TRBV10-3
ASTRLAGVAEQF TRBJ2-1 TRBV6-6
ASSPGRNRNEQF TRBJ2-1 TRBV18
ASSLSNRTTNQPQH TRBJ1-5 TRBV5-6
ASSSPGQNTEAF TRBJ1-1 TRBV27
ASSLNYEQY TRBJ2-7 TRBV5-5
ASSRFEDREKLF TRBJ1-4 TRBV7-9
ASSLGVGSRGTDTQY TRBJ2-3 TRBV11-3
ASSYSTANTEAF TRBJ1-1 TRBV6-5
SARRDEQF TRBJ2-1 TRBV20-1
AISPGSREQF TRBJ2-1 TRBV10-3
ASSLEPGPLYGYT TRBJ1-2 TRBV7-2
ASSAKPGLAGTYEQY TRBJ2-7 TRBV27
ATQPGPTYGYT TRBJ1-2 TRBV11-2
ASSVQGRANEKLF TRBJ1-4 TRBV9
ASSLIPGDGYT TRBJ1-2 TRBV7-3
ASSPDRGWETQY TRBJ2-5 TRBV27
ASSPGAGETQY TRBJ2-5 TRBV11-2
ASSLVSSGWNEQF TRBJ2-1 TRBV11-3
ASSHRGGDRAMGTQY TRBJ2-3 TRBV25-1
ASTIRDSPGNEQF TRBJ2-1 TRBV14
ASSVGVGASGNTIY TRBJ1-3 TRBV9
ASSFPPNTGELF TRBJ2-2 TRBV7-9
ATTKASNTGELF TRBJ2-2 TRBV25-1
ASSLTGLAGSTDTQY TRBJ2-3 TRBV7-8
ASSSEVSNRGRGYT TRBJ1-2 TRBV9
ASSVTTSTDTQY TRBJ2-3 TRBV11-3
ASSQEKRDTNEKLF TRBJ1-4 TRBV4-2
ASSPGNGPYEQY TRBJ2-7 TRBV18
ASSTHGTSGINEQF TRBJ2-1 TRBV7-3
ASSLDRVSSTYEQY TRBJ2-7 TRBV11-1
ASSAAPGTFYEQY TRBJ2-7 TRBV9
ASSGENRGYNEQF TRBJ2-1 TRBV9
ASSKEEQLNYGYT TRBJ1-2 TRBV21-1
ASTAGGTYTEAF TRBJ1-1 TRBV19
ASSMPLYNEQF TRBJ2-1 TRBV5-5
ASSSDPHAEGEKLF TRBJ1-4 TRBV5-4
ASRGNTDTQY TRBJ2-3 TRBV6-5
ASSTVEAGGPYEQF TRBJ2-1 TRBV19
ASSFIDAGGPREQF TRBJ2-1 TRBV6-6
ASSRESGTGVYRLF TRBJ1-4 TRBV7-2